A selection of T cell receptor beta chains follows, all from one sample in a study of cytomegalovirus exposure and HLA in healthy donors. The assay was immunoSEQ multiplex PCR, and TCRdb's table has in-frame clones only and misses some. The repertoire holds roughly 150,000 clones, 81% seen once, with approximately 1.3% in the top ten. The sequenced sample was PBMCs. The receptor set was obtained from a man in his forties or fifties in good health and CMV-seropositive. Both conserved end residues are part of each CDR3. Each record gives: V gene, J gene, clone size, D gene, CDR3 protein, CDR3 DNA. D genes are given only for firm matches. The size entry is marked missing in some rows and otherwise reads once, few, many or a size class.

TRBV7-7	TRBJ2-5	-	-	CASSSMALETQYF	TGTGCTAGCAGCTCGATGGCCTTAGAGACCCAGTACTTC
TRBV15	TRBJ2-5	-	-	CATSRDHPGNHQETQYF	TGTGCCACCAGCAGAGATCATCCAGGGAACCACCAAGAGACCCAGTACTTC
TRBV5-4	TRBJ2-3	-	TRBD1	CASSLGWDRGPDTQYF	TGTGCCAGCAGCTTGGGATGGGACAGGGGTCCAGATACGCAGTATTTT
TRBV5-6	TRBJ2-7	-	-	CASSLSPTRLATSYEQYF	TGTGCCAGCAGCTTATCCCCCACTAGGCTAGCTACCAGCTACGAGCAGTACTTC
TRBV6-5	TRBJ1-2	-	TRBD1	CASSRDRGKMGYTF	TGTGCCAGCAGCCGGGACAGGGGGAAAATGGGCTACACCTTC
TRBV4-2	TRBJ1-4	-	-	CASSLKIGQFNEKLFF	TGTGCCAGCAGCCTAAAAATCGGACAGTTTAATGAAAAACTGTTTTTT
TRBV5-1	TRBJ1-5	few	-	CASRQTGEGHQPQHF	TGCGCCAGCAGACAGACAGGTGAAGGACATCAGCCCCAGCATTTT
TRBV9	TRBJ1-4	-	TRBD1	CASSVGGQSNEKLFF	TGTGCCAGCAGCGTAGGGGGACAGTCTAATGAAAAACTGTTTTTT
TRBV2	TRBJ1-5	-	-	CASSEARLQPQHF	TGTGCCAGCAGTGAAGCGAGACTTCAGCCCCAGCATTTT
TRBV5-1	TRBJ2-3	-	-	CASRQGLDTQYF	TGCGCCAGCAGGCAGGGATTAGATACGCAGTATTTT
TRBV6-1	TRBJ2-7	-	TRBD1	CASDRDRAYEQYF	TGTGCCAGCGACCGGGACAGGGCTTACGAGCAGTACTTC
TRBV7-6	TRBJ2-1	-	TRBD1	CASSLRRGLGYNEQFF	TGTGCCAGCAGCTTACGCAGGGGGCTTGGGTACAATGAGCAGTTCTTC
TRBV5-1	TRBJ2-2	-	-	CASSWGRNTGELFF	TGCGCCAGCAGTTGGGGCCGGAACACCGGGGAGCTGTTTTTT
TRBV5-4	TRBJ1-1	-	TRBD1	CASSLGGTGDTEAFF	TGTGCCAGCAGCTTGGGGGGGACAGGGGACACTGAAGCTTTCTTT
TRBV9	TRBJ2-4	-	TRBD2	CASSPSGGGDIQYF	TGTGCCAGCAGCCCCTCGGGAGGCGGGGACATTCAGTACTTC
TRBV15	TRBJ1-2	-	-	CATSSEVGGYGYTF	TGTGCCACCAGCAGTGAGGTGGGTGGGTATGGCTACACCTTC
TRBV5-1	TRBJ2-1	-	TRBD2	CASSLGAGGSNEQFF	TGCGCCAGCAGCTTGGGCGCGGGAGGAAGTAATGAGCAGTTCTTC
TRBV7-9	TRBJ1-1	-	TRBD1	CASSPQGGTEAFF	TGTGCCAGCAGCCCCCAGGGGGGCACTGAAGCTTTCTTT
TRBV5-5	TRBJ2-7	-	-	CASSLERPAGRTYRQYF	TGTGCCAGCAGCTTGGAGCGTCCCGCTGGCCGTACGTATCGGCAGTACTTC
TRBV13	TRBJ1-3	-	-	CASTTGGGNTIYF	TGTGCCAGCACCACCGGGGGTGGAAACACCATATATTTT
TRBV7-3	TRBJ2-2	-	-	CASSSTPSGELFF	TGTGCCAGCAGTTCGACTCCGTCCGGGGAGCTGTTTTTT
TRBV19	TRBJ2-3	-	TRBD1	CASSIWDRSTDTQYF	TGTGCCAGTAGTATATGGGACAGGTCCACAGATACGCAGTATTTT
TRBV5-1	TRBJ2-2	-	-	CASSLGETGELFF	TGCGCCAGCAGCTTGGGGGAGACCGGGGAGCTGTTTTTT
TRBV5-1	TRBJ1-5	-	TRBD1	CASREGTGGLYQPQHF	TGCGCCAGCAGAGAAGGGACAGGGGGACTCTATCAGCCCCAGCATTTT
TRBV6-6	TRBJ2-7	once	-	CASSYSYHEDEQYF	TGTGCCAGCAGTTACTCGTACCACGAGGACGAGCAGTACTTC
TRBV5-1	TRBJ2-1	-	TRBD1	CASSGTGPYNEQFF	TGCGCCAGCAGTGGGACAGGGCCTTACAATGAGCAGTTCTTC
TRBV10-1	TRBJ2-7	-	-	CASSYDRSSYEQYF	TGCGCCAGCAGCTACGACAGGTCGTCCTACGAGCAGTACTTC
TRBV7-6	TRBJ1-1	-	-	CASSLQSQGNTEAFF	TGTGCCAGCAGCTTGCAGTCGCAGGGGAACACTGAAGCTTTCTTT
TRBV5-8	TRBJ2-7	-	-	CASSLAPTEAYEQYF	TGTGCCAGCAGCTTGGCGCCGACAGAGGCCTACGAGCAGTACTTC
TRBV25-1	TRBJ2-5	-	TRBD2	CASSPRLPGLAGETQYF	TGTGCCAGCAGTCCCCGCCTACCGGGACTAGCGGGAGAGACCCAGTACTTC
TRBV27	TRBJ1-1	few	TRBD1	CASSFRAGGESTEAFF	TGTGCCAGCAGTTTTCGGGCAGGGGGCGAAAGCACTGAAGCTTTCTTT
TRBV5-6	TRBJ2-1	-	TRBD2	CASSPPGTSLHNEQFF	TGTGCCAGCAGCCCCCCCGGGACTAGCCTCCACAATGAGCAGTTCTTC
TRBV11-2	TRBJ2-2	-	TRBD2	CASSWELAGRTSELFF	TGTGCCAGCAGCTGGGAACTAGCGGGACGGACTTCGGAGCTGTTTTTT
TRBV27	TRBJ2-2	-	-	CASSLSAGTGELFF	TGTGCCAGCAGTTTATCGGCGGGTACCGGGGAGCTGTTTTTT
TRBV11-2	TRBJ2-3	few	TRBD1	CASSRQGTDTQYF	TGTGCCAGCAGCCGACAGGGGACAGATACGCAGTATTTT
TRBV9	TRBJ2-1	-	TRBD1	CASRGQGGNNEQFF	TGTGCCAGCAGGGGACAGGGGGGGAACAATGAGCAGTTCTTC
TRBV28	TRBJ1-2	-	-	CASSSTTGSVCF	TGTGCCAGCAGCTCGACCACAGGGTCCGTCTGTTTC
TRBV6-5	TRBJ1-4	-	TRBD1	CASSYGRGATNEKLFF	TGTGCCAGCAGTTACGGCAGGGGGGCAACTAATGAAAAACTGTTTTTT
TRBV19	TRBJ1-5	few	TRBD1	CASSIDRGQPQHF	TGTGCCAGTAGTATCGACAGGGGACAGCCCCAGCATTTT
TRBV4-1	TRBJ2-2	-	TRBD1	CASSQGPAGRGRRNTGELFF	TGCGCCAGCAGCCAAGGACCTGCTGGCAGGGGGCGCAGGAACACCGGGGAGCTGTTTTTT
TRBV18	TRBJ1-2	-	-	CASSPLDSYGYTF	TGTGCCAGCTCACCCTTGGACAGCTATGGCTACACCTTC
TRBV28	TRBJ1-2	-	-	CASSLTEAAGYTF	TGTGCCAGCAGTTTGACAGAGGCTGCGGGCTACACCTTC
TRBV5-1	TRBJ1-5	-	-	CASSLGVEQPQHF	TGCGCCAGCAGCTTGGGGGTGGAGCAGCCCCAGCATTTT
TRBV6-5	TRBJ1-1	-	TRBD1	CASTPGQGREAFF	TGTGCCAGCACCCCGGGACAGGGGCGTGAAGCTTTCTTT
TRBV10-1	TRBJ1-5	-	TRBD1	CASRTGTGRSSNQPQHF	TGCGCCAGCAGGACCGGGACAGGGAGGAGTAGCAATCAGCCCCAGCATTTT
TRBV10-1	TRBJ1-1	few	-	CASSEKRGGNTEAFF	TGCGCCAGCAGTGAAAAGCGGGGGGGTAACACTGAAGCTTTCTTT
TRBV5-6	TRBJ2-7	-	-	CASSPFSDSFYPYEQYF	TGTGCCAGCAGCCCGTTCTCCGACAGTTTCTATCCCTACGAGCAGTACTTC
TRBV6-6	TRBJ1-4	-	TRBD1	CASRYTGTGGEKLFF	TGTGCCAGCAGATACACCGGGACAGGGGGAGAAAAACTGTTTTTT
TRBV10-3	TRBJ2-3	-	TRBD1	CAISGTGEADTQYF	TGTGCCATCAGTGGGACAGGGGAGGCAGATACGCAGTATTTT
TRBV9	TRBJ2-7	-	TRBD2	CASSGGLAGELGSGEQYF	TGTGCCAGCAGCGGAGGACTAGCGGGAGAATTGGGTTCGGGGGAGCAGTACTTC
TRBV7-2	TRBJ1-5	-	TRBD1	CASSLDRASNQPQHF	TGTGCCAGCAGCCTAGACAGGGCTAGCAATCAGCCCCAGCATTTT
TRBV28	TRBJ2-7	-	-	CASSLPRYYEQYF	TGTGCCAGCAGTTTACCTAGATACTACGAGCAGTACTTC
TRBV27	TRBJ1-5	-	-	CASSYSFGLSNQPQHF	TGTGCCAGCAGCTACTCATTTGGGCTGAGCAATCAGCCCCAGCATTTT
TRBV6-5	TRBJ2-2	-	TRBD2	CASSYPGLRGGELFF	TGTGCCAGCAGTTACCCGGGACTAAGGGGTGGGGAGCTGTTTTTT